The sequence of this T cell receptor beta chain was determined in a study of read filtering for tumor transcriptome and immune sequencing. Study details: Whole-transcriptome libraries were prepared after DNase treatment. Per sample, TCR-region reads ranged about 4.05 to 10.27 million by IR-seq, roughly 80 to 1273 by RNA-seq.

This clonotype has ten or more counts. The antigen remains undetermined. Broader study findings: The sorted CD138-negative fraction was a mixed bone marrow immune population, not purified T cells.

From 300 to 400 ng of RNA, a library with molecular barcoded alpha/delta and beta/gamma adaptors was made. TCRdb re-called the reads through MiXCR, storing one row per CDR3 protein. The sample gives roughly 24,000 distinct CDR3 sequences, roughly an eighth of which show up once; around three fifths is in the top ten. Germline CDR1 SGHDT, CDR2 YYEEEE. This CDR3 contains 14 residues. J was trimmed by 4 bases and V by 5 bases; bases with no gene match: 5. The chain carries TRBV5-6 and TRBJ2-1, with 8 bases that match TRBD1. The sequencing sample was made of a population of CD138-negative cells sorted from bone marrow. This sequence was found in a donor at least 40 years old with multiple myeloma. The DNA of the CDR3 is TGTGCCAGCAGGCCAGGGGGCTCGTACAATGAGCAGTTCTTC. Its protein product is CASRPGGSYNEQFF.